This TCR beta chain was sequenced in a study of blood T cells in healthy people across ages. Study-level results: Older age went with lower TCR beta diversity per million T cells, in a roughly linear way.

This clonotype occurred many times. The target antigen is unknown. The CDR3 sequence is 16 residues long. Trimming removed 3 bases from V and 3 bases from J; junction bases left unmatched: 6. Germline CDR1 reads LGHDT; CDR2 reads YNNKEL (reference sequence). Combining a sample-barcoded 5' primer with a J-beta primer mix, a second PCR ran for roughly 6 to 11 cycles. Individual samples furnished no less than 2.5 million CDR3-containing paired-end reads apiece. TCRdb ran MiXCR on the 5' RACE reads and lists one entry per CDR3 protein. Of 750,000 to 1,000,000 distinct CDR3 sequences listed, around 29% are singletons. These records were also assigned to another study, of T cells of mothers and their children.

Sequencing was done on a sample of blood. The gene calls are TRBV3-1 and TRBJ2-1; 9 bases align to TRBD2. The receptor was isolated from a woman aged 40-49 years in good health. The chain's CDR3 is CASSQFGGGDYNEQFF. DNA for the CDR3: TGTGCCAGCAGCCAGTTTGGCGGGGGGGACTACAATGAGCAGTTCTTC.